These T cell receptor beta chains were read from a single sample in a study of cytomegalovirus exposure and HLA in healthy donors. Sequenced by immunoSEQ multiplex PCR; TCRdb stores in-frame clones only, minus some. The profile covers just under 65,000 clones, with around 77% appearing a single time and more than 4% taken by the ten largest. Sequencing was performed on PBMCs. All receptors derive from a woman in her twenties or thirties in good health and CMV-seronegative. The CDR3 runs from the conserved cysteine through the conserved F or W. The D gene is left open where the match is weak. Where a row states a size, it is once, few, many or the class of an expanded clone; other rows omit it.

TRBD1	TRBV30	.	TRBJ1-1	TGTGCCCGGAAGGGGGCAGACACTGAAGCTTTCTTT	CARKGADTEAFF
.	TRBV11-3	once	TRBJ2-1	TGTGCCAGCAGCCGGAGTACGGGGTACAATGAGCAGTTCTTC	CASSRSTGYNEQFF
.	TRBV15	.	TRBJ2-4	TGTGCCACCAGCGGTGGGTACCGGGGGATTCAGTACTTC	CATSGGYRGIQYF
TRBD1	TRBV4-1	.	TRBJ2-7	TGCGCCAGCAGCCCCGGGACAGGGAAAGTGCAGTACTTC	CASSPGTGKVQYF
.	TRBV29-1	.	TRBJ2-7	TGCAGCGTTGAAGATCGGGAGTGGGGCGGTTCCTACGAGCAGTACTTC	CSVEDREWGGSYEQYF
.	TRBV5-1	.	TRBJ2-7	TGCGCCAGCAGCTCCGAGAGTCCTTACGAGCAGTACTTC	CASSSESPYEQYF
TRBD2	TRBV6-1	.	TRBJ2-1	TGTGCCAGCATTTTAGCGGGGGGGCAATACAATGAGCAGTTCTTC	CASILAGGQYNEQFF
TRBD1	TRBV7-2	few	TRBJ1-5	TGTGCCAGCAGCCTACAAGGGACAGTAAATCAGCCCCAGCATTTT	CASSLQGTVNQPQHF
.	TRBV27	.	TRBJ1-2	TGTGCCAGCAAGAAGGGGGCTAACTATGGCTACACCTTC	CASKKGANYGYTF
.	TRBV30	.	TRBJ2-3	TGTGCCTGGCGACAATCCCGCACAGATACGCAGTATTTT	CAWRQSRTDTQYF
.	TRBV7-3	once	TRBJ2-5	TGTGCCAGCAGCCCCTCGGGGGGCCGTGAGACCCAGTACTTC	CASSPSGGRETQYF
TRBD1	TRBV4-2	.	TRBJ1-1	TGTGCCAGCAGCCAAGGGGCAGGGGGCGCGATGAACACTGAAGCTTTCTTT	CASSQGAGGAMNTEAFF
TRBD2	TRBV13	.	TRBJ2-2	TGTGCCAGCAGCTCGGGAGGCATCGGGGAGCTGTTTTTT	CASSSGGIGELFF
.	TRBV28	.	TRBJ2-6	TGTGCCAGCAGTACCGCGGGCTCTGGGGCCAACGTCCTGACTTTC	CASSTAGSGANVLTF
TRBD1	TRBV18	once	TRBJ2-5	TGTGCCAGCTCACCAAAGGACAGGGGGCAAGAGACCCAGTACTTC	CASSPKDRGQETQYF
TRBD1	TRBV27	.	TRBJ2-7	TGTGCCAGCAGTCCAGGGGGAAGGGGGTACGAGCAGTACTTC	CASSPGGRGYEQYF
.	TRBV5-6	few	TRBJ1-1	TGTGCCAGCAGCTATTACAGGGCAATGAACACTGAAGCTTTCTTT	CASSYYRAMNTEAFF
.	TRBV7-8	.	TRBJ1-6	TGTGCCAGCAGCACCAGACTACAGGGAAAGAATTCACCCCTCCACTTT	CASSTRLQGKNSPLHF
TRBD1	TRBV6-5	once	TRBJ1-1	TGTGCCAGCAGTTTGACAGGGGGCACTGAAGCTTTCTTT	CASSLTGGTEAFF
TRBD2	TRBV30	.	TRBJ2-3	TGTGCCTGGAGTGTTGGCGGGGGGGCGGATACGCAGTATTTT	CAWSVGGGADTQYF
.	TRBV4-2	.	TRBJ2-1	TGTGCCAGCAGCCGAGAACTCGACACCTACTCCTACAATGAGCAGTTCTTC	CASSRELDTYSYNEQFF
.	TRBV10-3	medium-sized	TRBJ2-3	TGTGCCATCAGTGAGAACAGTTTTGTGCAGTATTTT	CAISENSFVQYF
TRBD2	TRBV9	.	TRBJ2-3	TGTGCCAGCAGCGTAGCGGGGGGGGCATCAGATACGCAGTATTTT	CASSVAGGASDTQYF
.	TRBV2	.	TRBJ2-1	TGTGCAAGCATGATTGCGGCTTCCTACAATGAGCAGTTCTTC	CASMIAASYNEQFF
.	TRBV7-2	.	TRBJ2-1	TGTGCCAGCAGCTTAGCGCGCCATGAGCAGTTCTTC	CASSLARHEQFF
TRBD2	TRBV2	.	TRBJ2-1	TGTGCCAGCAGTGAATGGACTAGCGGCCTCTACAATGAGCAGTTCTTC	CASSEWTSGLYNEQFF
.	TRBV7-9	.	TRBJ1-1	TGTGCCAGCAGCTCCGGACTGAAAGAAGCTTTCTTT	CASSSGLKEAFF
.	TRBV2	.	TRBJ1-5	TGTGCCAGCAGTTTATACAGGGATAGCAATCAGCCCCAGCATTTT	CASSLYRDSNQPQHF
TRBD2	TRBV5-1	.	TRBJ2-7	TGCGCCAGCAGCTACCCTAATCGGACTAGCGGGGGGGCCCTCTACGAGCAGTACTTC	CASSYPNRTSGGALYEQYF
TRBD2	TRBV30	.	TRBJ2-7	TGTGCCTGGAGTAATGGACTAGGTTTGGGCGAGCAGTACTTC	CAWSNGLGLGEQYF
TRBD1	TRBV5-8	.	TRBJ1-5	TGTGCCAGCAACAGGGGGGGGGTTCAGCCCCAGCATTTT	CASNRGGVQPQHF
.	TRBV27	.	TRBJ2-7	TGTGCCAGCTCCCCCGGTCCAGCGAGGTACGAGCAGTACTTC	CASSPGPARYEQYF
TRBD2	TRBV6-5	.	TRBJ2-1	TGTGCCAGCTGCGCCCGTAGCGGGAGTCTACCGTTCTTC	CASCARSGSLPFF
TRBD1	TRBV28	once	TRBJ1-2	TGTGCCACCCCTGAGGGACAGGGCTATGGCTACACCTTC	CATPEGQGYGYTF
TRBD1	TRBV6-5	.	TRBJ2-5	TGTGCCAGCAGCCGAAAGGACAGGGCCCAAGAGACCCAGTACTTC	CASSRKDRAQETQYF
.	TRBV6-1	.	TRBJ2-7	TGTGCCAGCCACCCTACGCTAGGTACCTACGAGCAGTACTTC	CASHPTLGTYEQYF
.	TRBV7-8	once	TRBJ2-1	TGTGCCAGCAGCCGATACAGGGACCCCATGGATGAGCAGTTCTTC	CASSRYRDPMDEQFF
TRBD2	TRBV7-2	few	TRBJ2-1	TGTGCCAGCACGCTAGCGGGAGGTCTGAAGCAGTTCTTC	CASTLAGGLKQFF
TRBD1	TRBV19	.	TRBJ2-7	TGTGCCAGTAGCCAGACAGGGATATACGAGCAGTACTTC	CASSQTGIYEQYF
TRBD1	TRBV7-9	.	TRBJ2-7	TGTGCCAGCCGGGACAGGTACTACGAGCAGTACTTC	CASRDRYYEQYF
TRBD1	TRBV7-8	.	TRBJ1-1	TGTGCCAGCAGCACTACAGGGGGGCAGACTGAAGCTTTCTTT	CASSTTGGQTEAFF
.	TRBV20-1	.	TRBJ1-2	TGCAGTGCTAGAGTGGAGGGCTACACCTTC	CSARVEGYTF
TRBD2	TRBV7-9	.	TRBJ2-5	TGTGCCAGCAGCGTCGGGACTAGCGGGAGCCCGTACCAAGAGACCCAGTACTTC	CASSVGTSGSPYQETQYF
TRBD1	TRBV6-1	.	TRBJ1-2	TGTGCCAGCAGTTTGGGACAGGGGTTTGGCTACACCTTC	CASSLGQGFGYTF
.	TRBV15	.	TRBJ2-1	TGTGCCACCAGCAGCGGAGGGAGCTCCTACAATGAGCAGTTCTTC	CATSSGGSSYNEQFF
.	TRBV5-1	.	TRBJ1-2	TGCGCCAGCCACCGGGGGGATCTTGGCTACACCTTC	CASHRGDLGYTF
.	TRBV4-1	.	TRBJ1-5	TGCGCCAGCAGCCATGAGACAGCCCTCGGAAATCAGCCCCAGCATTTT	CASSHETALGNQPQHF
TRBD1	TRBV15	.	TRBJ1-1	TGTGCCACCAGCAGACTCGGACAGGGCGACACTGAAGCTTTCTTT	CATSRLGQGDTEAFF
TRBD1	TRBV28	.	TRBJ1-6	TGTGCCAGCAGTTTGGGACAGTATAATTCACCCCTCCACTTT	CASSLGQYNSPLHF
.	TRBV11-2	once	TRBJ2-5	TGTGCCAGCAGCTTAGAAATCGGGGTTGGAGAGACCCAGTACTTC	CASSLEIGVGETQYF
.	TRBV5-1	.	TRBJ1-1	TGCGCCAGCAGCTTTCGGGTTGACGCTGAAGCTTTCTTT	CASSFRVDAEAFF
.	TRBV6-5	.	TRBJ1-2	TGTGCCAGCAGCCCCCGCACCGCCCCGGGTGGCTACACCTTC	CASSPRTAPGGYTF